The 10 T cell receptor beta chains in this list originate from one sample, sequenced in a study of shared clonotypes between healthy human individuals. Sequenced by immunoSEQ multiplex PCR; TCRdb stores in-frame clones only, minus some. Found here are roughly 700,000 clones, about 74% of them singletons; the top ten hold about 1.7%. Material for sequencing was memory CD4+ T cells sorted from blood. Indicated subset: CD45RA-negative fraction. The receptors shown here come from a woman aged 30 to 39 in good health.

The chain joins TRBV5-1 to TRBJ2-2; perhaps TRBD1 as D (6 bases). CDR1 and CDR2 from the germline V gene are SGHRS and YFSETQ. V was clipped by 2 bases and J by 4 bases, with 12 bases between them. The CDR3 totals 15 residues. The DNA for the CDR3 is TGCGCCAGCAGCTTCCGGGACACTATCACCGGGGAGCTGTTTTTT. Translation gives CASSFRDTITGELFF. The full variable domain, completed using reference TRBV5-1 and TRBJ2-2, is KAGVTQTPRYLIKTRGQQVTLSCSPISGHRSVSWYQQTPGQGLQFLFEYFSETQRNKGNFPGRFSGRQFSNSRSEMNVSTLELGDSALYLCASSFRDTITGELFFGEGSRLTVL.

The CDR3 DNA reads TGTGCCAGCAGCTTAGGGCCAGTGCGGGGCTACGAGCAGTACTTC. It specifies CASSLGPVRGYEQYF. The V gene is TRBV7-6, the J gene TRBJ2-7; maybe TRBD2 (6 bases). The V and J ends lost 1 base and 3 bases respectively, with 13 bases between them. This CDR3 comprises 15 residues. Germline V gene sequence: CDR1 SGHVS, CDR2 FNYEAQ. Full variable domain (remainder filled in from reference TRBV7-6 and TRBJ2-7): GAGVSQSPRYKVTKRGQDVALRCDPISGHVSLYWYRQALGQGPEFLTYFNYEAQQDKSGLPNDRFSAERPEGSISTLTIQRTEQRDSAMYRCASSLGPVRGYEQYFGPGTRLTVT.

The rearrangement uses TRBV7-8 and TRBJ1-1; D call uncertain. Germline-derived CDR1 and CDR2 are SGHVS and FQNEAQ. V was cut by 4 bases and J by 1 base, with 7 bases left in between. CDR3 size: 13 residues. CDR3 nucleotides: TGTGCCAGCAGCTCCCCCGAGAACACTGAAGCTTTCTTT. Translating it yields CASSSPENTEAFF.

This chain joins TRBV27 and TRBJ2-5, with D unclear. Deletions cut 1 base from V and 7 bases from J, with 10 bases between. The V gene's germline CDR1 is MNHEY and CDR2 SMNVEV (reference sequence). This CDR3 region has 13 residues. CDR3 coding DNA: TGTGCCAGCAGTTTATGGTCGTCGGGGACCCAGTACTTC. Translation gives CASSLWSSGTQYF.

This clone was observed a handful of times. CDR3 DNA: TGTGCCAGCAGCTTGGGGGGACAGAATAGGGGCTACACCTTC. It yields the protein CASSLGGQNRGYTF. The chain is built from TRBV5-4 and TRBJ1-2, with 7 bases matching TRBD1. The CDR3 consists of 14 residues. With 0 bases clipped from V and 8 bases from J, the junction kept 7 bases outside the gene matches. The germline V gene encodes CDR1 SGHNT and CDR2 YYREEE (reference sequence).

A word on this clone: Different DNA sequences within this sample yield the same CDR3. The chain links TRBV5-1 to TRBJ2-2; the D gene is possibly TRBD1 (6 bases). Looked up from germline, CDR1 is SGHRS and CDR2 is YFSETQ. CDR3 length: 15 amino acids. V shed 2 bases and J shed 4 bases, with 12 bases lying between them. CDR3: CASSLQGGGTGELFF. The CDR3 nucleotides read TGCGCCAGCAGCTTACAGGGTGGGGGCACCGGGGAGCTGTTTTTT.

The V gene is TRBV15, the J gene TRBJ1-5; unclear D gene. The CDR3 length is 15 residues. V was clipped by 8 bases and J by 2 bases, with 16 bases between them. The germline V gene has CDR1 LNHNV and CDR2 YYDKDF (reference sequence). CDR3 protein: CATQVGDGGNQPQHF. The CDR3 DNA reads as TGTGCCACCCAAGTTGGGGATGGGGGCAATCAGCCCCAGCATTTT.

The gene calls are TRBV19 and TRBJ2-1; 9 bases are shared with TRBD1. The ends lost 5 bases at V and 8 bases at J; junction bases unmatched: 10. This CDR3 comprises 15 residues. The V gene's germline CDR1 is LNHDA and CDR2 SQIVND (reference sequence). CDR3 DNA sequence: TGTGCCAGTAGTCCCCAGGGACAGGGTCCCTATGAGCAGTTCTTC. Residues: CASSPQGQGPYEQFF.

This rearrangement joins TRBV4-1 to TRBJ2-3; no reliable D call. V lost 6 bases and J 0 bases, leaving 10 bases between the germline ends. Germline-derived CDR1 and CDR2 are MGHRA and YSYEKL. This CDR3 comprises 14 residues. CDR3 protein: CASRQTFSTDTQYF. The CDR3 DNA is TGCGCCAGCAGGCAGACATTTAGCACAGATACGCAGTATTTT.

V is TRBV5-4 and J is TRBJ2-7; D unresolved. The CDR3 extends over 14 amino acids. Germline-derived CDR1 and CDR2 are SGHNT and YYREEE (reference sequence). Trimming left V 4 bases short and J 2 bases short, with 13 bases between. The CDR3 sequence is CASSAADPAYEQYF. The CDR3 nucleotides are TGTGCCAGCAGCGCCGCGGACCCTGCCTACGAGCAGTACTTC.